Shown below are 24 T cell receptor beta chains from a single sample sequenced in a study of CD8 T cells in Susac syndrome. An input of about 0.45 to 1 ug of RNA was subjected to reverse transcription using random hexamers. TCRdb recomputed calls from the immunoSEQ multiplex PCR reads with MiXCR, one row per CDR3 protein. The sample lists a few hundred thousand distinct CDR3 sequences; approximately 85% were seen once. Sequencing was carried out using CD8+ T cells from PBMCs. These receptors were obtained from a human donor with multiple sclerosis.

The rearrangement uses TRBV4-1 and TRBJ2-2; 9 positions match TRBD2. The CDR3 sequence is 16 residues long. Per germline, CDR1 MGHRA and CDR2 YSYEKL. V was clipped by 2 bases and J by 0 bases; unmatched bases: 1. For the CDR3, the DNA is TGCGCCAGCAGCCAACTAGCGGGGACGAACACCGGGGAGCTGTTTTTT. This encodes CASSQLAGTNTGELFF.

The chain uses TRBV7-9 and TRBJ2-1, with D possibly being TRBD1 (5 bases). The germline gives CDR1 SEHNR, CDR2 FQNEAQ (reference sequence). V shed 1 base and J shed 6 bases, with 10 bases lying between them. The CDR3 totals 14 residues. The CDR3 reads CASSLVSQGNEQFF. CDR3 bases: TGTGCCAGCAGCTTAGTATCTCAGGGCAATGAGCAGTTCTTC.

The V call is TRBV19, the J call TRBJ1-1, with D unclear. The CDR3 length is 14 residues. V lost 4 bases, J lost 4 bases, and 13 bases lay in between. Germline CDR1 is LNHDA and CDR2 is SQIVND (reference sequence). The CDR3 nucleotides read TGTGCCAGTAGTAGGTCCGAGGGATTCACTGAAGCTTTCTTT. Its protein is CASSRSEGFTEAFF.

This clonotype has a single count. The chain is built from TRBV5-4 and TRBJ2-2; D perhaps matches TRBD2 (6 bases). V shed 5 bases and J shed 4 bases, with 18 bases lying between them. The length of the CDR3 is 16 residues. Germline V CDR1 and CDR2: SGHNT, YYREEE (reference sequence). The CDR3 loop is CASRGGVLDGTGELFF. CDR3 nucleotides: TGTGCCAGCAGGGGAGGAGTCTTGGATGGCACCGGGGAGCTGTTTTTT.

V and J are TRBV29-1 and TRBJ2-7; TRBD2 might be the D (5 bases). The CDR3 runs 14 residues. The germline V gene has CDR1 SQVTM and CDR2 ANQGSEA. V lost 4 bases and J 3 bases, leaving 16 bases between the germline ends. The CDR3 DNA reads TGCAGCGTTGCGTACGGGGAAAACTTCTACGAGCAGTACTTC. This gives the protein CSVAYGENFYEQYF.

The gene calls are TRBV3-1 and TRBJ1-2; 8 nucleotides match TRBD1. This CDR3 has 16 amino acids. Trimming took 1 base from V and 5 from J; bases not matched to a gene: 9. Germline V CDR1 and CDR2: LGHDT, YNNKEL (reference sequence). The CDR3 region has the DNA TGTGCCAGCAGCCAAGTGGCGAACAGGGGGGGATATGGCTACACCTTC. Amino acid sequence: CASSQVANRGGYGYTF.

The chain combines TRBV5-1 with TRBJ1-2; TRBD1 matches 12 bases. The V segment lost 5 bases and the J segment 4 bases; nucleotides outside the gene matches: 6. CDR3 length equals 15 residues. CDR1 SGHRS and CDR2 YFSETQ come from the germline V gene. The CDR3 spells CASRWDRGQVYGYTF. The CDR3 DNA reads as TGCGCCAGCAGATGGGACAGGGGGCAGGTCTATGGCTACACCTTC.

V is TRBV4-1 and J is TRBJ1-5, with a weak D call TRBD1 (6 bases). The CDR3 loop spans 13 amino acids. Trimming stripped 4 bases from V and 7 bases from J, with 11 bases between. The germline gives CDR1 MGHRA, CDR2 YSYEKL. CDR3 nucleotides: TGCGCCAGCAGCCGGGGGCTAGGGCAGCCCCAGCATTTT. This sequence encodes CASSRGLGQPQHF.

This clonotype showed up just once. The DNA of the CDR3 is TGCAGCGGATTTGACAGCATCTACGAGCAGTACTTC. Translation gives CSGFDSIYEQYF. V usage is TRBV29-1 and J usage is TRBJ2-7; D is possibly TRBD1 (5 bases). The CDR3 spans 12 residues. Germline lookup yields CDR1 SQVTM and CDR2 ANQGSEA. V was trimmed by 7 bases and J by 3 bases, leaving 13 bases between them.

The genes are TRBV30 and TRBJ2-1; 9 bases map to TRBD2. The V gene's germline CDR1 is GTSNPN and CDR2 SVGIG (reference sequence). V dropped 1 base and J dropped 2; count of bases not matched to a gene: 9. The CDR3 has 17 residues. The CDR3: CAWSGGSGRGAYNEQFF. CDR3 sequence (DNA): TGTGCCTGGAGTGGTGGTAGCGGGAGAGGGGCCTACAATGAGCAGTTCTTC.

The V gene is TRBV6-5, the J gene TRBJ2-2, with D maybe TRBD2 (6 bases). The CDR3 spans 19 residues. Trimming shortened V by 2 bases and J by 6 bases, and 25 bases separated the two germline ends. The germline gives CDR1 MNHEY, CDR2 SVGAGI. DNA of the CDR3: TGTGCCAGCAGTTACCTCAGAGGTGGGCCCGCCGGCGGGGCCGGGGAGCTGTTTTTT. Amino acid sequence: CASSYLRGGPAGGAGELFF.

This chain uses TRBV20-1 with TRBJ2-3, with D possibly being TRBD1 (5 bases). V was shortened by 6 bases and J by 1 base, with 17 bases between the two germline ends. Germline-derived CDR1 and CDR2 are DFQATT and SNEGSKA (reference sequence). This CDR3 has 15 residues. The CDR3: CSAHSSGFGTDTQYF. As DNA, the CDR3 is TGCAGTGCCCACTCATCAGGGTTCGGCACAGATACGCAGTATTTT.

The DNA for the CDR3 is TGCAGTGCTAGAGAGAGGAGAGATCCCGACAGGGGGCGGAGGACCTTC. It translates to CSARERRDPDRGRRTF. The rearrangement links TRBV20-1 to TRBJ1-2; TRBD1 matches 10 bases. Germline V gives CDR1 DFQATT, CDR2 SNEGSKA (reference sequence). This CDR3 has 16 amino acids. J was trimmed by 14 bases and V by 0 bases; bases with no gene match: 18.

The rearrangement joins TRBV7-9 to TRBJ1-2; D remains unclear. Trimming removed 1 base from V and 4 bases from J, with 10 bases in between. Germline V gives CDR1 SEHNR, CDR2 FQNEAQ (reference sequence). This CDR3 contains 14 residues. The CDR3 DNA reads as TGTGCCAGCAGCTTAGTGGGTGCGGGCTATGGCTACACCTTC. It codes for CASSLVGAGYGYTF.

The chain employs TRBV7-6 and TRBJ2-1, with D maybe TRBD2 (6 bases). V was cut by 5 bases and J by 8 bases, with 19 bases left in between. CDR3 length equals 15 residues. Germline CDR1 SGHVS, CDR2 FNYEAQ. The CDR3 is CASSPFGGAVDEQFF. CDR3 in DNA: TGTGCCAGCAGCCCCTTCGGGGGAGCTGTGGATGAGCAGTTCTTC.

This clonotype turned up a few times. At one end, the junction sequence differs from germline, possibly due to a read error. This chain connects TRBV6-1 to TRBJ2-5, with D perhaps TRBD2 (6 bases). CDR3 size: 14 residues. Germline CDR1 and CDR2: MNHNS and SASEGT. For the CDR3, the DNA is TGTGCCAGCCTCAATTGGAGGGACCAAGAGACCCAGTATTTC. As protein: CASLNWRDQETQYF.

A single count supports this clonotype. This chain links TRBV4-1 with TRBJ2-1; 11 bases are shared with TRBD1. V gave up 5 bases and J gave up 10 bases; unmatched junction bases: 7. The CDR3 covers 14 residues. Germline CDR1 reads MGHRA; CDR2 reads YSYEKL. The CDR3 DNA sequence: TGCGCCAGCAGCTTCCGGACAGGGGGCGTAGAGCAGTTCTTC. It encodes CASSFRTGGVEQFF.

This clonotype turned up a few times. The chain is built from TRBV28 and TRBJ2-7; TRBD1 agrees at 10 bases. The CDR3 is 14 amino acids. V trimming: 6 bases; J trimming: 5 bases; junction bases outside the gene matches: 7. Germline CDR1 and CDR2: MDHEN and SYDVKM. The CDR3 reads CASSSGTGVHEQYF. The CDR3 DNA is TGTGCCAGCAGCTCCGGGACAGGGGTCCACGAGCAGTACTTC.

This rearrangement joins TRBV6-2 or TRBV6-3 to TRBJ2-3; no clear D gene. V lost 0 bases, J lost 2 bases, and 12 bases lay in between. The CDR3 extends over 16 amino acids. Looked up from germline, CDR1 is MNHEY and CDR2 is SVGEGT. This CDR3 is CASSYSDVDSTDTQYF. The CDR3 DNA sequence: TGTGCCAGCAGTTACTCGGACGTAGACTCCACAGATACGCAGTATTTT.

V gene TRBV19 combines with J gene TRBJ2-7; tentative D call: TRBD2 (6 bases). Looked up from germline, CDR1 is LNHDA and CDR2 is SQIVND (reference sequence). V lost 7 bases to trimming and J lost 4 bases, with 14 bases between them. This CDR3 contains 13 residues. In nucleotides, the CDR3 is TGTGCCAGTAACCGGGAGCTGGGGTACGAGCAGTACTTC. Its protein is CASNRELGYEQYF.

The count of this clonotype is one. The rearrangement joins TRBV25-1 to TRBJ1-1; 11 nucleotides agree with TRBD1. The CDR3 sequence is 15 residues long. Germline CDR1 MGHDK, CDR2 SYGVNS. The V and J ends lost 5 bases and 5 bases, in that order; junction bases with no gene match: 7. The CDR3 DNA is TGTGCCAGCAGTCAGGACAGGGGGCGTTATACTGAAGCTTTCTTT. Its translation: CASSQDRGRYTEAFF.

DNA of the CDR3: TGCGCCAGCAGTGAAGAGGACAGGGAAATCCAACGGGCCGGGGAGCTGTTTTTT. Amino acid sequence: CASSEEDREIQRAGELFF. The chain links TRBV10-2 to TRBJ2-2, with 8 bases lining up with TRBD1. V lost 3 bases and J lost 6; bases outside the gene matches: 15. The CDR3 has 18 amino acids. Germline CDR1 WSHSY, CDR2 SAAADI.

The V call is TRBV29-1, the J call TRBJ2-3, with TRBD2 identical over 11 bases. Germline CDR1 reads SQVTM; CDR2 reads ANQGSEA. V dropped 5 bases and J dropped 0; count of bases not matched to a gene: 7. This CDR3 comprises 16 residues. The CDR3 DNA follows: TGCAGCGTTCAGTTGACTAGCGGGATAAGCACAGATACGCAGTATTTT. Protein sequence: CSVQLTSGISTDTQYF.

The V call is TRBV19, the J call TRBJ2-7; 9 bases agree with TRBD2. Germline trimming cut 5 bases from V and 2 bases from J; bases unmatched to any gene: 1. Germline V gene lookup returns CDR1 LNHDA and CDR2 SQIVND (reference sequence). The CDR3 has 13 amino acids. CDR3: CASSASGTYEQYF. For the CDR3, the DNA is TGTGCCAGTAGTGCTAGCGGGACCTACGAGCAGTACTTC.